This T cell receptor beta chain was profiled in a study of blood T cell repertoires in COVID-19. Trimming shortened V by 4 bases and J by 3 bases, and 16 bases separated the two germline ends. This CDR3 spans 16 amino acids. CDR1 and CDR2 (germline): SGHRS, YFSETQ. Measured with immunoSEQ multiplex PCR; TCRdb has only the in-frame clones, and not every one. The table has 60,000 to 90,000 clones, around four fifths seen once; the top ten hold over 20%. The sequence derives from a man between 60 and 70 years old with acute or convalescent COVID-19. The chain carries TRBV5-1 and TRBJ1-4; D remains ambiguous. Sequences were obtained from peripheral blood. The CDR3 coding sequence is TGCGCCAGCAGCCCGGCTGGAGAGGCGGCTAATGAAAAACTGTTTTTT. It is translated as CASSPAGEAANEKLFF.